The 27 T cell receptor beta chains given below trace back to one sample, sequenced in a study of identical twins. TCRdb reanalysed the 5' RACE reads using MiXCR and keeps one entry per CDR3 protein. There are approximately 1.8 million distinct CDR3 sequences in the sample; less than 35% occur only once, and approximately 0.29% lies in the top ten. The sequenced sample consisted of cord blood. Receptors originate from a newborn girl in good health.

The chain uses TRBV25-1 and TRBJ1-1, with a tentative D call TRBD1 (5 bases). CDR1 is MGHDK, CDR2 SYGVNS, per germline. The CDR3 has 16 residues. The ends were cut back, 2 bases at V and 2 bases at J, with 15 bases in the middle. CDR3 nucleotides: TGTGCCAGCAGTGAAGCGGGCCGGGGCCATAACACTGAAGCTTTCTTT. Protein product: CASSEAGRGHNTEAFF.

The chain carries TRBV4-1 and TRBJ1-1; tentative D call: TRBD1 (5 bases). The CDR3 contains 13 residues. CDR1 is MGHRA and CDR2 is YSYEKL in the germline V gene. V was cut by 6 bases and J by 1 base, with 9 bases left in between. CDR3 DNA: TGCGCCAGCAGGCATACAGGGAACACTGAAGCTTTCTTT. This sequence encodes CASRHTGNTEAFF.

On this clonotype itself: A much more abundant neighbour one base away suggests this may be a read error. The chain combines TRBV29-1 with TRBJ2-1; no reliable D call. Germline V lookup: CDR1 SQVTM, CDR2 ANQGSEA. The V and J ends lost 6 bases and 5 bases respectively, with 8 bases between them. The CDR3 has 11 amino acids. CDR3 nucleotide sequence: TGCAGCGTAGCAGGACACAATGAGCAGTTCTTC. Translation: CSVAGHNEQFF.

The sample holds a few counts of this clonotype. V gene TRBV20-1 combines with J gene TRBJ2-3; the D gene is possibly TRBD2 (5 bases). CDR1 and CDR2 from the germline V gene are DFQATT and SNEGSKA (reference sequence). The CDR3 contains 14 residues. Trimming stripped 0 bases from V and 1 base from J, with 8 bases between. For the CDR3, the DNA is TGCAGTGCTAGAGAAGCGGCACGCACAGATACGCAGTATTTT. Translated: CSAREAARTDTQYF.

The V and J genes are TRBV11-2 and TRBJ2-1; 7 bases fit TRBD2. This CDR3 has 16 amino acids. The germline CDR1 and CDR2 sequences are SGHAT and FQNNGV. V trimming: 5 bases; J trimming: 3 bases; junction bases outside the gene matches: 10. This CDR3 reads CASSTEWGGSYNEQFF. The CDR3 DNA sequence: TGTGCCAGCAGCACTGAATGGGGGGGGAGCTACAATGAGCAGTTCTTC.

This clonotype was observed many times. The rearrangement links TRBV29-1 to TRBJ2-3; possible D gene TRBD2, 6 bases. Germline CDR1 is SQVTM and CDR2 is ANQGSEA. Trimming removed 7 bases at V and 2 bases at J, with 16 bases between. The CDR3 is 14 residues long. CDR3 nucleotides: TGCAGCGCCCAGAATCCTAGCGACACAGATACGCAGTATTTT. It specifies CSAQNPSDTDTQYF.

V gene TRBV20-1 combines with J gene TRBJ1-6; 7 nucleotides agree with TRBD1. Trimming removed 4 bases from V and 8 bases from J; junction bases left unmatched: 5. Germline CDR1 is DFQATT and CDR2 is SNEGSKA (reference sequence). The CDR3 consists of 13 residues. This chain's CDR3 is CSATDRADSPLHF. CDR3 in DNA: TGCAGTGCTACCGACAGGGCAGATTCACCCCTCCACTTT.

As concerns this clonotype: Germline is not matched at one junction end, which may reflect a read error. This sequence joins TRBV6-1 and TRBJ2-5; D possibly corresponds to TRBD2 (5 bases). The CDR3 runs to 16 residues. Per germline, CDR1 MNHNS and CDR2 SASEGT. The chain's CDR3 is CAGSEDGNLSGDEQYF. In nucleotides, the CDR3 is TGTGCCGGCAGTGAAGACGGGAACTTAAGTGGGGATGAGCAGTACTTC.

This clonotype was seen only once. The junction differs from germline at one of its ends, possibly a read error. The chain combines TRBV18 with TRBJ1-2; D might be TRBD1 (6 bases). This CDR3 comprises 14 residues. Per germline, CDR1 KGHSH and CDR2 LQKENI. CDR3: CASSPLGGSYGCTF. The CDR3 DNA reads TGTGCCAGCTCACCGTTAGGGGGGAGCTATGGCTGCACCTTC.

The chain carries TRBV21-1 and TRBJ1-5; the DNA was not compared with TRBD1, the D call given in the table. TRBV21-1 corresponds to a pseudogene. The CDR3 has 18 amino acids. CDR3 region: CASSIGRQGKIANQPQHF. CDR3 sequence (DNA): TGTGCCAGCAGCATAGGGAGACAGGGTAAGATAGCAAATCAGCCCCAGCATTTT.

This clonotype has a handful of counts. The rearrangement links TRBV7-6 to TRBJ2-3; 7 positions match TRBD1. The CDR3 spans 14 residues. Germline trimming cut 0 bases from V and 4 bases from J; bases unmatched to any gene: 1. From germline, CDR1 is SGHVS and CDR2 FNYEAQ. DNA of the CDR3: TGTGCCAGCAGCTTAGCAGGACAGGCAGATACGCAGTATTTT. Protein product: CASSLAGQADTQYF.

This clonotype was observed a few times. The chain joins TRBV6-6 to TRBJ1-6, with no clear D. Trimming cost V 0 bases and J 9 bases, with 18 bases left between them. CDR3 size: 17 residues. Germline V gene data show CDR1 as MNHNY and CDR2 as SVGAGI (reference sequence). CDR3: CASSYSIPRSSSSPLHF. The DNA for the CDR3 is TGTGCCAGCAGTTACTCCATCCCCAGGTCCTCCTCTTCACCCCTCCACTTT.

This chain's CDR3 is CASSLGDRVGPQHF. The CDR3 coding sequence is TGTGCCAGCAGTTTAGGAGACCGCGTGGGGCCCCAGCATTTT. V and J are TRBV28 and TRBJ1-5, with unresolved D. Germline V gene sequence: CDR1 MDHEN, CDR2 SYDVKM. Between the trimmed V and J ends, which lost 2 bases and 9 bases, there was a span of 14 bases. The CDR3 extends over 14 amino acids. Looking up the rest from reference TRBV28 and TRBJ1-5 gives the full variable domain: DVKVTQSSRYLVKRTGEKVFLECVQDMDHENMFWYRQDPGLGLRLIYFSYDVKMKEKGDIPEGYSVSREKKERFSLILESASTNQTSMYLCASSLGDRVGPQHFGDGTRLSIL.

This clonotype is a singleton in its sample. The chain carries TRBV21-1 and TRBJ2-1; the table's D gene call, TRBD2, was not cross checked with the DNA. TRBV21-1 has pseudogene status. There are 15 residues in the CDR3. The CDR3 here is CASAEGEITYNEQFF. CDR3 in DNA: TGTGCCAGCGCCGAGGGCGAGATCACCTACAATGAGCAGTTCTTC.

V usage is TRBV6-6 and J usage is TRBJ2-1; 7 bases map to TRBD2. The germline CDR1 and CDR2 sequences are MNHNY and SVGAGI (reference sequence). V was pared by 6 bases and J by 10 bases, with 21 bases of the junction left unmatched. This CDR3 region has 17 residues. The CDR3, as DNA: TGTGCCAGCAGCAACGCAGACTGGCGGGAGCTGTCGAGGGAGCAGTTCTTC. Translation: CASSNADWRELSREQFF.

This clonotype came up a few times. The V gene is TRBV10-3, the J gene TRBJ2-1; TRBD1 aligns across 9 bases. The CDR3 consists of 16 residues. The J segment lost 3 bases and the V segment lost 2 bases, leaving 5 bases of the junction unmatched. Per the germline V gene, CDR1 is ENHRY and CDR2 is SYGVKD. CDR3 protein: CAISEAGTGSYNEQFF. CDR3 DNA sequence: TGTGCCATCAGTGAGGCCGGGACAGGGAGCTACAATGAGCAGTTCTTC.

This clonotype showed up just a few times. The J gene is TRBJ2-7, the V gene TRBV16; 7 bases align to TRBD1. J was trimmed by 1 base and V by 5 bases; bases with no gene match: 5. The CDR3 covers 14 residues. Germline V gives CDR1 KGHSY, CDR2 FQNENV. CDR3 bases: TGTGCCAGCAGCGGACAGGCCCTTTCCTACGAGCAGTACTTC. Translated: CASSGQALSYEQYF.

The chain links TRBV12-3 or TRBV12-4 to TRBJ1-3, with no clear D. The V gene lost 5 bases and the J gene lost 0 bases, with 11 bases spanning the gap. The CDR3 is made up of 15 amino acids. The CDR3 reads CASSPRTSSGNTIYF. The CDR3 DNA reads TGTGCCAGCAGTCCCCGGACTAGCTCTGGAAACACCATATATTTT.

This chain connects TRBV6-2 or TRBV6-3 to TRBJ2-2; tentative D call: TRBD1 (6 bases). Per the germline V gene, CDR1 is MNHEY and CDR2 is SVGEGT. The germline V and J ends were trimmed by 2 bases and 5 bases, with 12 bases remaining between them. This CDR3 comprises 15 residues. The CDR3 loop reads CASSYNRAWTGELFF. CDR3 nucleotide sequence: TGTGCCAGCAGTTACAACAGGGCTTGGACCGGGGAGCTGTTTTTT.

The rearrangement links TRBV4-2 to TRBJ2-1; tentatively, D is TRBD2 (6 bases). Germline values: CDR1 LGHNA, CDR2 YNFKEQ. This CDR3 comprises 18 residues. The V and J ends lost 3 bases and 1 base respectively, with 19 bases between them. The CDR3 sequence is CASSQVPASATSYNEQFF. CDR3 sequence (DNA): TGTGCCAGCAGCCAGGTCCCAGCTAGCGCCACATCCTACAATGAGCAGTTCTTC.

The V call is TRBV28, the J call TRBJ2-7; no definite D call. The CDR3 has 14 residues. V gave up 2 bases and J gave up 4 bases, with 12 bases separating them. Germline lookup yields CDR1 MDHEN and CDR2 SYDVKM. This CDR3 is CASSLPGVGYEQYF. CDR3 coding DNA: TGTGCCAGCAGTTTACCCGGAGTCGGGTACGAGCAGTACTTC.

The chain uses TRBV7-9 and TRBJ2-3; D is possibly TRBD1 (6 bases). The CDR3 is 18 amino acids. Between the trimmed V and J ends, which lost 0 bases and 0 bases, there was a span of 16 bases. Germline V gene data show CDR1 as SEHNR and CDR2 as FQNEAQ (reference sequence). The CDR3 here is CASSLAYRDPSSTDTQYF. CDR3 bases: TGTGCCAGCAGCTTAGCGTACAGGGACCCTTCTAGCACAGATACGCAGTATTTT.

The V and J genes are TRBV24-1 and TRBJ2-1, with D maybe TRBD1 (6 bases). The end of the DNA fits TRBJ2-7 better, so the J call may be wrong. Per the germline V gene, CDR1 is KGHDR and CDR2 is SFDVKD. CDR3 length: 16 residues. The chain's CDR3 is CATSVSIRGWGNEQYF. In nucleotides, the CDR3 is TGTGCCACCAGTGTGAGCATAAGGGGGTGGGGTAATGAGCAGTACTTC.

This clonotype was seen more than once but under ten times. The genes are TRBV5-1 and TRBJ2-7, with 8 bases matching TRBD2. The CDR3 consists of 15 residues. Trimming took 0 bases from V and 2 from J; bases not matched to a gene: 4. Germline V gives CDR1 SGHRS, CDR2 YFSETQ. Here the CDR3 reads CASSLDRGGAYEQYF. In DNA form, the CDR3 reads TGCGCCAGCAGCTTGGATCGGGGGGGAGCCTACGAGCAGTACTTC.

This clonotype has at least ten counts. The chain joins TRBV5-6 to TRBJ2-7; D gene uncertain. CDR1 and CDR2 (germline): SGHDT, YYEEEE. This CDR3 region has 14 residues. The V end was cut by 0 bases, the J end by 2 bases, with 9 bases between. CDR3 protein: CASSLVRNTYEQYF. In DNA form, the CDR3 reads TGTGCCAGCAGCTTGGTTCGGAATACCTACGAGCAGTACTTC. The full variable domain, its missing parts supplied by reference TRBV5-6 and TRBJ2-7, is DAGVTQSPTHLIKTRGQQVTLRCSPKSGHDTVSWYQQALGQGPQFIFQYYEEEERQRGNFPDRFSGHQFPNYSSELNVNALLLGDSALYLCASSLVRNTYEQYFGPGTRLTVT.

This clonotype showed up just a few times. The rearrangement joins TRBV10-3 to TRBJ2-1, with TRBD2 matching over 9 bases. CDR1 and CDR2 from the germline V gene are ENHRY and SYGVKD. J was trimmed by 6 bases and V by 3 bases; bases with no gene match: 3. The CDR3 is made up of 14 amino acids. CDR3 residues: CAISDTSGPNEQFF. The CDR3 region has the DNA TGTGCCATCAGTGACACTAGCGGGCCCAATGAGCAGTTCTTC.

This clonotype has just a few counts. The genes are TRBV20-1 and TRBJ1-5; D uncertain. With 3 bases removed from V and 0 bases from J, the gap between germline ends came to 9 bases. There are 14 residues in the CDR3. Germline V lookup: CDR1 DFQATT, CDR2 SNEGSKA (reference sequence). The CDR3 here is CSARDLLSNQPQHF. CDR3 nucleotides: TGCAGTGCTAGGGACCTCCTTAGCAATCAGCCCCAGCATTTT.